The sequence of this T cell receptor beta chain was determined in a study of cytomegalovirus exposure and HLA in healthy donors. PCR primers comprised 60 Vbeta and 13 Jbeta primers. Produced via immunoSEQ multiplex PCR; TCRdb's table is partial and in-frame only. The repertoire consists of approximately 150,000 clones, with roughly 68% occurring once and the leading ten covering about 9.4%. This clone was counted a single time. Trimming removed 5 bases at V and 2 bases at J, with 15 bases between. Germline V gives CDR1 SGHTA, CDR2 FQGTGA. There are 15 residues in the CDR3. The rearrangement uses TRBV7-3 and TRBJ2-5; tentative D call: TRBD1 (6 bases). Specimen: PBMCs. The receptor was isolated from a man aged 30 to 45 in good health and CMV-seropositive. The CDR3 loop is CASSPGTLTQETQYF. The CDR3 DNA reads as TGTGCCAGCAGCCCAGGGACATTGACACAAGAGACCCAGTACTTC.